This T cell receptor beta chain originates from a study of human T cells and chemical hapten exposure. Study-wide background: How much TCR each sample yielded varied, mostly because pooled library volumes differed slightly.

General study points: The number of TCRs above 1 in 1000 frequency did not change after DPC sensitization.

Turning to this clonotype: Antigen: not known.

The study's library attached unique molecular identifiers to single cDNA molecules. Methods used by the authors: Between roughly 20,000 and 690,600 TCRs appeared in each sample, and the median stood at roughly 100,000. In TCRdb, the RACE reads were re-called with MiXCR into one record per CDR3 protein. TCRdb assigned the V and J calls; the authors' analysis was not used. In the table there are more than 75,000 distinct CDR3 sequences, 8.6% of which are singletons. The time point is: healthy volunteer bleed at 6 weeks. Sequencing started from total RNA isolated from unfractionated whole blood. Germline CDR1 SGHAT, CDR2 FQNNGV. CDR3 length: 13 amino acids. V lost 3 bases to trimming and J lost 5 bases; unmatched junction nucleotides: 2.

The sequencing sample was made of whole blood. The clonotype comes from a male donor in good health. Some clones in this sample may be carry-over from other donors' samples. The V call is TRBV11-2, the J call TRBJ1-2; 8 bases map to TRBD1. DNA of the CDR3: TGTGCCAGCAGCTTCCAGGGGGCGTATGGCTACACCTTC. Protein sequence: CASSFQGAYGYTF. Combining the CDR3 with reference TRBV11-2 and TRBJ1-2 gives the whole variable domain EAGVAQSPRYKIIEKRQSVAFWCNPISGHATLYWYQQILGQGPKLLIQFQNNGVVDDSQLPKDRFSAERLKGVDSTLKIQPAKLEDSAVYLCASSFQGAYGYTFGSGTRLTVV.